The clone carrying this T cell receptor (beta chain) was observed many times. What it binds is not known. These data come from a study of T cells in Graves' hyperthyroidism and ophthalmopathy. Study-level results: A model of 13 V-J features distinguished ophthalmopathy from stable hyperthyroidism.

Investigators excluded patients with uncontrolled infection, other autoimmune disease, pregnancy or lactation. Thyroid ultrasound, orbital computed tomography, clinical symptoms, and serum thyroxine and TRAb underpinned diagnoses. Amplified TCR beta CDR3 regions came from RNA transcripts. Researchers ran a first-round RT-PCR on the TCR CDR3 using the HTBI primer set. TCRdb re-analysed the multiplex PCR reads in MiXCR, keeping a single row per CDR3 protein. The sample carries roughly 400,000 distinct CDR3 sequences, more than 15% recorded once. The CDR3 sequence is 14 residues long. Germline CDR1 LGHDT, CDR2 YNNKEL (reference sequence). V lost 3 bases, J lost 7 bases, and 6 bases stayed unmatched.

This receptor was obtained from a woman under 30 with Graves' hyperthyroidism that later progressed to Graves' ophthalmopathy. J is TRBJ1-1 and V is TRBV3-1; 9 nucleotides agree with TRBD1. The material sequenced was blood. CDR3 sequence (DNA): TGTGCCAGCAGCCAGGGACAGGGACCTTATGAAGCTTTCTTT. It yields the protein CASSQGQGPYEAFF.